One and the same sample provided the 4 T cell receptor beta chains below, sequenced in a study of T cell responses to AZD1222 COVID-19 vaccine. The protocol was immunoSEQ multiplex PCR, while the TCRdb copy is restricted to in-frame clones and leaves out a portion. The data show under 80,000 clones, with less than 85% seen just once and 23% held by the top ten. The specimen was peripheral blood, collected on day 0 of MenACWY control vaccination. The receptor set was obtained from an adult in good health.

The V gene is TRBV7-8, the J gene TRBJ1-1; 10 bases are shared with TRBD1. Trimming removed 5 bases from V and 4 bases from J; junction bases left unmatched: 10. The CDR3 extends over 16 amino acids. CDR1 SGHVS and CDR2 FQNEAQ come from the germline V gene. CDR3 region: CASSHRGQGLGTEAFF. Here the CDR3 DNA reads TGTGCCAGCAGCCACAGGGGACAGGGGCTGGGCACTGAAGCTTTCTTT.

The rearrangement uses TRBV4-3 and TRBJ2-2, with a tentative D call TRBD2 (6 bases). The CDR3 is 15 amino acids. CDR1 LGHNA and CDR2 YSLEER come from the germline V gene. Trimming left V 1 base short and J 6 bases short, with 12 bases between. The CDR3 is CASSQARGMAGELFF. CDR3 nucleotide sequence: TGCGCCAGCAGCCAAGCTCGGGGGATGGCCGGGGAGCTGTTTTTT.

V and J are TRBV7-9 and TRBJ2-1; D gene unclear. CDR1 and CDR2 from the germline V gene are SEHNR and FQNEAQ (reference sequence). The CDR3 is 12 amino acids. Trimming shortened V by 1 base and J by 8 bases, and 6 bases separated the two germline ends. Here the CDR3 DNA reads TGTGCCAGCAGCTTAGGAGGAGATGAGCAGTTCTTC. Protein product: CASSLGGDEQFF. Full variable domain (missing parts from reference TRBV7-9 and TRBJ2-1): DTGVSQNPRHKITKRGQNVTFRCDPISEHNRLYWYRQTLGQGPEFLTYFQNEAQLEKSRLLSDRFSAERPKGSFSTLEIQRTEQGDSAMYLCASSLGGDEQFFGPGTRLTVL.

The chain recombines TRBV6-5 with TRBJ1-1; D is possibly TRBD1 (6 bases). In germline, CDR1 is MNHEY, CDR2 SVGAGI. Trimming left V 8 bases short and J 4 bases short, with 20 bases between. The CDR3 runs to 15 residues. The CDR3: CASRKLGTIFTEAFF. In nucleotides, the CDR3 is TGTGCCAGCCGAAAGCTCGGGACAATATTCACTGAAGCTTTCTTT.